These T cell receptor beta chains were read from a single sample in a study of blood T cells in healthy people across ages. TCRdb used MiXCR to reprocess the 5' RACE reads, holding one entry per CDR3 protein. The sample lists some 1.5 million distinct CDR3 sequences, under 30% occurring once. The source material was blood. The receptors shown here come from a woman in her 30s in good health. The CDR3 runs from the conserved cysteine through the conserved F or W. D genes are given only for firm matches. Size is omitted from some rows. Given values are once, few, many or a class for expanded clones.

>TRBJ2-1|TRBD2|TRBV2|NA
CASREIAGGLGEQFF
TGTGCCAGCAGGGAGATAGCGGGGGGGCTGGGTGAGCAGTTCTTC
>TRBJ2-3|TRBD1|TRBV6-5|few
CASSLDRGRPKSNTDTQYF
TGTGCCAGCAGTTTAGACAGGGGGCGACCGAAATCGAACACAGATACGCAGTATTTT
>TRBJ1-5|NA|TRBV12-3/TRBV12-4|many
CASSFRQGNQPQHF
TGTGCCAGCAGTTTCCGACAGGGCAATCAGCCCCAGCATTTT
>TRBJ2-2|TRBD2|TRBV7-2|NA
CASSSASGGYTGELFF
TGTGCCAGCAGCTCCGCTAGCGGGGGTTACACCGGGGAGCTGTTTTTT
>TRBJ2-1|NA|TRBV4-1|NA
CASGQDSYNEQFF
TGCGCCAGCGGCCAAGATTCCTACAATGAGCAGTTCTTC
>TRBJ1-1|NA|TRBV27|few
CASSLSRRAEAFF
TGTGCCAGCAGCCTTTCCCGGAGGGCTGAAGCTTTCTTT
>TRBJ2-1|TRBD2|TRBV20-1|few
CSARDPGSGTSVDNEQFF
TGCAGTGCTAGAGATCCTGGTTCCGGGACTAGCGTCGACAATGAGCAGTTCTTC
>TRBJ1-2|NA|TRBV5-1|NA
CASTRRGNYGYTF
TGCGCCAGCACGAGGCGCGGGAACTATGGCTACACCTTC
>TRBJ1-5|NA|TRBV20-1|few
CSASRQGNQPQHF
TGCAGTGCCTCGCGTCAAGGCAATCAGCCCCAGCATTTT
>TRBJ2-3|NA|TRBV10-3|few
CAIAGPPQITDTQYF
TGTGCCATCGCAGGACCTCCCCAAATCACAGATACGCAGTATTTT
>TRBJ2-7|TRBD2|TRBV7-2|once
CASSLEGLAGGEQYF
TGTGCCAGCAGCTTAGAGGGACTAGCGGGAGGCGAGCAGTACTTC
>TRBJ2-5|NA|TRBV29-1|few
CSVIETLQETQYF
TGCAGCGTTATAGAGACCCTGCAAGAGACCCAGTACTTC
>TRBJ2-1|NA|TRBV12-5|NA
CASGSGQSRRFF
TGTGCTAGTGGTTCCGGACAGTCTCGTCGGTTCTTC
>TRBJ1-2|TRBD1|TRBV5-6|few
CASSLDPGGYYGYTF
TGTGCCAGCAGCTTGGACCCAGGGGGATACTATGGCTACACCTTC
>TRBJ2-1|TRBD1|TRBV20-1|few
CSASVRGLSYNEWFF
TGCAGTGCTTCCGTCAGGGGGCTGTCCTACAATGAGTGGTTCTTC
>TRBJ2-5|NA|TRBV12-3/TRBV12-4|NA
CASSNPPLTGAGETQYF
TGTGCCAGCAGTAACCCCCCCCTGACTGGAGCGGGAGAGACCCAGTACTTC
>TRBJ2-2|NA|TRBV27|NA
CASSISSSLSGELFF
TGTGCCAGCAGTATCTCGTCTAGTCTGAGCGGGGAGCTGTTTTTT